These 18 T cell receptor beta chains share one sample of origin, sequenced in a study of blood T cell repertoires in COVID-19. The method was immunoSEQ multiplex PCR; TCRdb's version includes in-frame clones alone and lacks a portion of them. Found here are 40,000 to 60,000 clones, roughly 84% of them singletons; the top ten hold 14%. The sequenced sample was peripheral blood. The receptors were gathered from a human donor in a cohort sampled during active COVID-19.

The chain recombines TRBV11-2 with TRBJ2-4, with D tentatively TRBD2 (6 bases). V dropped 1 base and J dropped 0 bases, with 16 bases sitting between them. The CDR3 totals 18 residues. CDR1 is SGHAT and CDR2 is FQNNGV in the germline V gene. The DNA of the CDR3 is TGTGCCAGCAGCTTAGTAGTTGCGGGAAAGTTAGCCAAAAACATTCAGTACTTC. Its translation is CASSLVVAGKLAKNIQYF.

This clone was seen only a few times. The rearrangement links TRBV5-1 to TRBJ2-2; tentatively, D is TRBD2 (6 bases). The CDR3 sequence is 13 residues long. The germline V and J ends were trimmed by 4 bases and 6 bases, with 10 bases remaining between them. Germline V gives CDR1 SGHRS, CDR2 YFSETQ. The CDR3 loop is CASSPGGAGELFF. The CDR3 DNA follows: TGCGCCAGCAGCCCTGGAGGGGCCGGGGAGCTGTTTTTT.

The chain recombines TRBV30 with TRBJ1-1; D remains unclear. The V end lost 1 base, the J end lost 2 bases, and 8 bases lay between the germline ends. Germline V gene data show CDR1 as GTSNPN and CDR2 as SVGIG (reference sequence). CDR3 size: 13 residues. CDR3 coding DNA: TGTGCCTGGAGTGATGGGCCAAACACTGAAGCTTTCTTT. Protein sequence: CAWSDGPNTEAFF. Full variable domain (outside the CDR3, taken from reference TRBV30 and TRBJ1-1): SQTIHQWPATLVQPVGSPLSLECTVEGTSNPNLYWYRQAAGRGLQLLFYSVGIGQISSEVPQNLSASRPQDRQFILSSKKLLLSDSGFYLCAWSDGPNTEAFFGQGTRLTVV.

The chain couples TRBV5-1 to TRBJ1-1; 7 bases match TRBD1. J lost 1 base, V lost 3 bases, and 6 bases had no gene match. Germline V lookup: CDR1 SGHRS, CDR2 YFSETQ. This CDR3 contains 15 residues. The CDR3 region is CASSWRQGGNTEAFF. In DNA form, the CDR3 reads TGCGCCAGCAGCTGGAGACAGGGAGGGAACACTGAAGCTTTCTTT. The full variable domain, rest sourced from reference TRBV5-1 and TRBJ1-1, is KAGVTQTPRYLIKTRGQQVTLSCSPISGHRSVSWYQQTPGQGLQFLFEYFSETQRNKGNFPGRFSGRQFSNSRSEMNVSTLELGDSALYLCASSWRQGGNTEAFFGQGTRLTVV.

The chain has TRBV11-2 and TRBJ2-6; D might be TRBD2 (5 bases). The ends were cut back, 1 base at V and 2 bases at J, with 9 bases in the middle. CDR3 length: 16 residues. The germline gives CDR1 SGHAT, CDR2 FQNNGV. In DNA form, the CDR3 reads TGTGCCAGCAGCTTAGTCATCGGGGCTGGGGCCAACGTCCTGACTTTC. Translating it yields CASSLVIGAGANVLTF.

The chain uses TRBV10-2 and TRBJ1-6, with 7 bases lining up with TRBD1. J lost 10 bases, V lost 6 bases, and 6 bases had no gene match. From germline, CDR1 is WSHSY and CDR2 SAAADI. The CDR3 sequence is 13 residues long. The CDR3 is CASRITGESPLHF. Written as DNA, the CDR3 is TGCGCCAGCAGGATAACAGGGGAGTCACCCCTCCACTTT.

This clone was observed a handful of times. The chain is built from TRBV5-1 and TRBJ1-6; TRBD1 is a possible D gene (6 bases). Germline V gives CDR1 SGHRS, CDR2 YFSETQ. Trimming left V 4 bases short and J 0 bases short, with 14 bases between. This CDR3 is built from 17 residues. CDR3 amino acids: CASSLRGGHSYNSPLHF. The CDR3 DNA sequence: TGCGCCAGCAGCCTCAGAGGGGGACACTCCTATAATTCACCCCTCCACTTT. The variable domain in full, completed from reference TRBV5-1 and TRBJ1-6, reads KAGVTQTPRYLIKTRGQQVTLSCSPISGHRSVSWYQQTPGQGLQFLFEYFSETQRNKGNFPGRFSGRQFSNSRSEMNVSTLELGDSALYLCASSLRGGHSYNSPLHFGNGTRLTVT.

The chain links TRBV29-1 to TRBJ2-7, with a tentative D call TRBD1 (6 bases). The CDR3 extends over 12 amino acids. Deletions cut 4 bases from V and 2 bases from J, with 9 bases between. Germline-derived CDR1 and CDR2 are SQVTM and ANQGSEA. The CDR3, as DNA: TGCAGCGTTGGTAGGGGGACCTACGAGCAGTACTTC. Encoded protein: CSVGRGTYEQYF.

The V gene is TRBV30, the J gene TRBJ2-2; unclear D gene. V was pared by 6 bases and J by 8 bases, with 7 bases between. In germline, CDR1 is GTSNPN, CDR2 SVGIG (reference sequence). The CDR3 spans 10 residues. CDR3 nucleotides: TGTGCCTGTCGGAGAGGGGAGCTGTTTTTT. Residues: CACRRGELFF.

This clone was counted between two and nine times. The chain combines TRBV30 with TRBJ1-6, with a tentative D call TRBD1 (6 bases). CDR3 length: 16 amino acids. CDR1 and CDR2 (germline): GTSNPN, SVGIG (reference sequence). V shed 5 bases and J shed 8 bases, with 22 bases lying between them. The CDR3 here is CAWGDKGATFYSPLHF. Here the CDR3 DNA reads TGTGCCTGGGGGGACAAGGGCGCAACCTTCTATTCACCCCTCCACTTT.

The chain is built from TRBV6-5 and TRBJ1-2; D ambiguous. This CDR3 spans 14 amino acids. Trimming left V 5 bases short and J 1 base short, with 11 bases between. Germline V gene data show CDR1 as MNHEY and CDR2 as SVGAGI. Here the CDR3 reads CASSNPRRNYGYTF. The CDR3 coding sequence is TGTGCCAGCAGTAACCCCAGGCGTAACTATGGCTACACCTTC.

Written as DNA, the CDR3 is TGTGCCAGCAGTTACTACCAGGGGGAAAATTCACCCCTCCACTTT. This encodes CASSYYQGENSPLHF. The V call is TRBV6-5, the J call TRBJ1-6; 7 bases match TRBD1. The CDR3 totals 15 residues. CDR1 MNHEY and CDR2 SVGAGI come from the germline V gene. Trimming at V came to 1 base and at J to 7 bases, leaving 4 bases not matched to a gene.

The count of this clone is one. The chain carries TRBV7-2 and TRBJ2-7, with 7 bases fitting TRBD2. The CDR3 extends over 13 amino acids. J lost 4 bases, V lost 2 bases, and 2 bases had no gene match. Germline-derived CDR1 and CDR2 are SGHTA and FQGNSA. CDR3 nucleotide sequence: TGTGCCAGCAGCTTATGGGAGGGGTACGAGCAGTACTTC. This translates into CASSLWEGYEQYF. The full variable domain, rest sourced from reference TRBV7-2 and TRBJ2-7, is GAGVSQSPSNKVTEKGKDVELRCDPISGHTALYWYRQSLGQGLEFLIYFQGNSAPDKSGLPSDRFSAERTGGSVSTLTIQRTQQEDSAVYLCASSLWEGYEQYFGPGTRLTVT.

The V gene is TRBV29-1, the J gene TRBJ2-7, with a tentative D call TRBD2 (6 bases). The CDR3 loop spans 17 amino acids. Germline CDR1 and CDR2: SQVTM and ANQGSEA. V gave up 4 bases and J gave up 2 bases, with 24 bases separating them. The chain's CDR3 is CSVVVGRAYRTTYEQYF. The CDR3 coding sequence is TGCAGCGTTGTCGTAGGCAGGGCCTATCGGACTACCTACGAGCAGTACTTC.

J is TRBJ2-5 and V is TRBV30; 9 bases fit TRBD2. Per the germline V gene, CDR1 is GTSNPN and CDR2 is SVGIG (reference sequence). This CDR3 contains 13 residues. J was trimmed by 5 bases and V by 3 bases; bases with no gene match: 4. In nucleotides, the CDR3 is TGTGCCTGGAGCTACGGACTAGCGGAGACCCAGTACTTC. Translation: CAWSYGLAETQYF.

The V call is TRBV10-2, the J call TRBJ2-5; 9 bases line up with TRBD2. With V trimmed by 3 bases and J by 7 bases, 18 bases remained unmatched. The V gene's germline CDR1 is WSHSY and CDR2 SAAADI. The CDR3 totals 18 residues. In nucleotides, the CDR3 is TGCGCCAGCAGTGAACCCCCCCGTGTAGCGGGGGCGGGGGGGACCCAGTACTTC. This translates into CASSEPPRVAGAGGTQYF.

Here the CDR3 DNA reads TGCAGTGCTGGCACGGGGGGTACGCAGTATTTT. It translates to CSAGTGGTQYF. The V and J genes are TRBV20-1 and TRBJ2-3, with 7 bases identical to TRBD2. After removal of 5 bases from V and 8 bases from J, the junction contained 4 bases not matched to a gene. Germline V lookup: CDR1 DFQATT, CDR2 SNEGSKA (reference sequence). The CDR3 has 11 residues.

The rearrangement uses TRBV3-1 (or the pseudogene TRBV3-2) and TRBJ1-1; tentatively, D is TRBD1 (6 bases). This CDR3 contains 14 residues. V was shortened by 1 base and J by 2 bases, with 8 bases between the two germline ends. Germline V gene data show CDR1 as LGHDT and CDR2 as YNNKEL (reference sequence). The CDR3 reads CASSQAGTNTEAFF. The CDR3 coding sequence is TGTGCCAGCAGCCAAGCAGGGACAAACACTGAAGCTTTCTTT.